This T cell receptor (beta chain) was sequenced during a study of identical twins. Study-level findings and limits: Invariant populations such as MAIT and iNKT cells could partly muddle zero-insertion analyses. Cord blood's abundant beta clonotypes had fewer insertions, unlike memory repertoires. The authors drew conclusions from cross-sectional statistical analysis rather than following the same donors.

As to this clonotype: Its antigen is undetermined.

There are 15 residues in the CDR3. Germline trimming cut 6 bases from V and 8 bases from J; bases unmatched to any gene: 9. MiXCR, run by TCRdb on the 5' RACE reads, gives a single entry per CDR3 protein. In the table there are 350,000 to 450,000 distinct CDR3 sequences, around 18% of which are singletons. The rearrangement uses TRBV12-3 or TRBV12-4 and TRBJ2-3; 12 bases align to TRBD2. The TCR sequence derives from a middle-aged man in good health. The specimen was naive T cells sorted from blood. The CDR3 DNA reads as TGTGCCAGCAGGGGGACTAGCGGGCCCCCGGGTACGCAGTATTTT. As protein: CASRGTSGPPGTQYF.